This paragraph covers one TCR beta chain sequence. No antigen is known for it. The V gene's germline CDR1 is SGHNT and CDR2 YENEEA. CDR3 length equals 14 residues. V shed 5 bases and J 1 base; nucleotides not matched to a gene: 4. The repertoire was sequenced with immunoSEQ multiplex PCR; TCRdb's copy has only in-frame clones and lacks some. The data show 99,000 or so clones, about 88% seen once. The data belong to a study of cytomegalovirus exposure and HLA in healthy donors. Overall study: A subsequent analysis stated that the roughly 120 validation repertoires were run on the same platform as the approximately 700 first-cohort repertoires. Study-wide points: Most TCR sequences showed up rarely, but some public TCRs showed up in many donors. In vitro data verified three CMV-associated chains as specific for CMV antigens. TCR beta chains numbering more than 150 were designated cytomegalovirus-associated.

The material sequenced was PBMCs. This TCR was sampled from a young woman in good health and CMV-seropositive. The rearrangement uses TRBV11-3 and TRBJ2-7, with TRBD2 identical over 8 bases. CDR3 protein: CASSATSGSYEQYF. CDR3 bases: TGTGCCAGCAGCGCAACTAGCGGATCCTACGAGCAGTACTTC.